Below are 5 T cell receptor beta chains sequenced from a single sample in a study of blood T cell repertoires in COVID-19. Method: immunoSEQ multiplex PCR; TCRdb's copy keeps in-frame clones and lacks some. The sample has almost 85,000 clones, about 89% seen once. The sample consisted of PBMCs or T cells enriched from blood (not recorded which). All receptors come from a woman aged 50 to 60 with acute COVID-19.

The V and J genes are TRBV12-3 or TRBV12-4 and TRBJ1-2; possibly TRBD1 for D (6 bases). With 2 bases removed from V and 8 bases from J, the gap between germline ends came to 12 bases. The CDR3 length is 13 residues. CDR3 residues: CASSLSGQGGYTF. The CDR3 DNA follows: TGTGCCAGCAGTTTAAGTGGGCAGGGGGGCTACACCTTC.

This chain links TRBV7-2 with TRBJ1-1; D is possibly TRBD1 (6 bases). V was clipped by 1 base and J by 2 bases, with 17 bases between them. CDR1 is SGHTA, CDR2 FQGNSA, per germline. CDR3 length: 17 amino acids. CDR3 sequence (DNA): TGTGCCAGCAGCTTAGGGCAGTTATACAGGGATAACACTGAAGCTTTCTTT. Amino acid sequence: CASSLGQLYRDNTEAFF.

The V and J genes are TRBV30 and TRBJ2-7; D is uncertain. The V and J ends lost 1 base and 0 bases respectively, with 10 bases between them. Germline assignment: CDR1 GTSNPN and CDR2 SVGIG (reference sequence). This CDR3 has 14 residues. CDR3 residues: CAWSESLSSYEQYF. DNA of the CDR3: TGTGCCTGGAGTGAGTCCCTTAGCTCCTACGAGCAGTACTTC.

The chain is built from TRBV30 and TRBJ2-2; D is ambiguous. The germline V gene encodes CDR1 GTSNPN and CDR2 SVGIG (reference sequence). The CDR3 runs 13 residues. The germline V and J ends were trimmed by 1 base and 1 base, with 4 bases remaining between them. The CDR3 here is CAWSALNTGELFF. The CDR3, as DNA: TGTGCCTGGAGTGCATTGAACACCGGGGAGCTGTTTTTT.

The V gene is TRBV18, the J gene TRBJ2-2; 8 positions match TRBD1. V lost 4 bases to trimming and J lost 7 bases; unmatched junction nucleotides: 2. From germline, CDR1 is KGHSH and CDR2 LQKENI. The CDR3 extends over 13 amino acids. CDR3 DNA sequence: TGTGCCAGCTCACGGACAGGGATCGGGGAGCTGTTTTTT. The encoded protein is CASSRTGIGELFF.